This TCR beta chain was sequenced in a study of OX40 agonist ivuxolimab in advanced cancers. Profiled with immunoSEQ multiplex PCR; TCRdb holds only in-frame clones, not every one. The data hold tens of thousands of clones, with 82% observed a single time. The CDR3 has 15 residues. The V end was cut by 0 bases, the J end by 9 bases, with 13 bases between. The V gene's germline CDR1 is SGDLS and CDR2 YYNGEE. The TCR was taken from an adult with an advanced solid tumor such as melanoma, head and neck, liver or kidney cancer. The chain has TRBV9 and TRBJ1-6; the D is unclear. Material: CD4+ or CD8+ T cells sorted from blood, obtained in a trial of the OX40 agonist ivuxolimab. CDR3 DNA: TGTGCCAGCAGCGTAGTGGGAAATTATGGTTCACCCCTCCACTTT. Translated: CASSVVGNYGSPLHF.